This is a list of T cell receptor beta chains from one sample in a study of blood T cell repertoires in COVID-19. The repertoire was sequenced with immunoSEQ multiplex PCR; TCRdb's copy has only in-frame clones and lacks some. The table has under 50,000 clones, 90% seen once. Sample: peripheral blood. The receptors derive from a man aged 65-85 years with active COVID-19. CDR3s include the opening cysteine and the closing phenylalanine or tryptophan.

v_gene: TRBV11-2; CDR3aa: CASSLALAYTGELFF
v_gene: TRBV7-9; CDR3aa: CASSLEQNEKLFF
v_gene: TRBV5-1; CDR3aa: CASSPSRGGRETQYF
v_gene: TRBV18; CDR3aa: CASSVRMRSQDTEAFF
v_gene: TRBV6-2/TRBV6-3; CDR3aa: CASSYRRETQYF
v_gene: TRBV5-1; CDR3aa: CASSLATGGSGYTF
v_gene: TRBV14; CDR3aa: CASSLDRNYGYTF
v_gene: TRBV4-2; CDR3aa: CASSQEASGRAYNEQFF
v_gene: TRBV7-8; CDR3aa: CASSSLGAGANVLTF
v_gene: TRBV13; CDR3aa: CASSFRYQPQHF
v_gene: TRBV6-5; CDR3aa: CASSTQGQRNEKLFF
v_gene: TRBV7-2; CDR3aa: CASSLIGRRRGRNTGELFF
v_gene: TRBV3-1/TRBV3-2; CDR3aa: CASSNRRETQYF
v_gene: TRBV28; CDR3aa: CASSHTGLAPGADTQYF